The following is a T cell receptor (beta chain) sequence with its context. Its antigen remains unidentified. For the second PCR, which ran for roughly 6 to 12 cycles, a sample-barcoded 5' primer and a J-beta primer mix were used. MiXCR, applied by TCRdb to the 5' RACE reads, yields one record per CDR3 protein. The sample carries about 830,000 distinct CDR3 sequences, 58% recorded once. The data were obtained in a study of blood T cells in healthy people across ages. Study information: T cells yielded about one barcoded beta molecule per two cells through template switching. Study observations and caveats: Across the age range, TCR beta diversity per million T cells fell in a roughly linear way.

CDR3 size: 13 residues. Deletions cut 4 bases from V and 6 bases from J, with 10 bases between. Germline-derived CDR1 and CDR2 are SQVTM and ANQGSEA. The sample taken for sequencing was blood. The origin of this receptor is a young man in good health. This chain uses TRBV29-1 with TRBJ1-6; maybe TRBD1 (5 bases). CDR3 sequence reads: CSVGGQINSPLHF. The DNA for the CDR3 is TGCAGCGTTGGCGGACAAATTAATTCACCCCTCCACTTT.